The next 8 T cell receptor beta chains were all read from a single sample in a study of OX40 agonist ivuxolimab in advanced cancers. TCRdb's table, derived via immunoSEQ multiplex PCR, lists solely in-frame clones and lacks some. Of 95,000 to 100,000 clones listed, just under 85% are singletons. Sequenced material: CD4+ or CD8+ T cells sorted from blood, taken in a trial of the OX40 agonist ivuxolimab. These TCRs come from an adult with an advanced solid tumor such as melanoma, head and neck, liver or kidney cancer.

The chain has TRBV6-4 and TRBJ1-6; possible D gene TRBD1, 5 bases. Germline CDR1 MRHNA, CDR2 SNTAGT. Trimming took off 0 bases at V and 6 bases at J, with 12 bases between the two ends. The CDR3 consists of 16 residues. The CDR3 loop reads CASSDSSGGSNSPLHF. The CDR3 DNA sequence: TGTGCCAGCAGTGACTCGAGCGGGGGAAGTAATTCACCCCTCCACTTT.

The gene calls are TRBV7-2 and TRBJ1-2, with D hard to call. This CDR3 comprises 13 residues. Trimming left V 3 bases short and J 1 base short, with 6 bases between. CDR1 and CDR2 from the germline V gene are SGHTA and FQGNSA. The DNA of the CDR3 is TGTGCCAGCAGCTTGACATTTAACTATGGCTACACCTTC. This sequence encodes CASSLTFNYGYTF.

The chain carries TRBV4-1 and TRBJ2-5; 15 nucleotides match TRBD2. V dropped 1 base and J dropped 1; count of bases not matched to a gene: 7. This CDR3 is built from 19 residues. The V gene's germline CDR1 is MGHRA and CDR2 YSYEKL. DNA of the CDR3: TGCGCCAGCAGCCAAGGCTGGACTAGCGGGAGGGGCGGCCAAGAGACCCAGTACTTC. This codes for CASSQGWTSGRGGQETQYF.

This chain connects TRBV19 to TRBJ2-2; 14 nucleotides match TRBD2. Germline values: CDR1 LNHDA, CDR2 SQIVND (reference sequence). There are 16 residues in the CDR3. Germline trimming cut 8 bases from V and 5 bases from J; bases unmatched to any gene: 7. DNA of the CDR3: TGTGCCAGTTTTCCGGGACTAGCGGGAGTAACCGGGGAGCTGTTTTTT. Its translation is CASFPGLAGVTGELFF.

The chain combines TRBV7-9 with TRBJ1-6; maybe TRBD1 (6 bases). Germline CDR1 reads SEHNR; CDR2 reads FQNEAQ (reference sequence). Trimming stripped 8 bases from V and 9 bases from J, with 11 bases between. The CDR3 sequence is 12 residues long. CDR3 nucleotides: TGTGCCAGCGAGGGGGAAGGTTCACCCCTCCACTTT. Translated, it gives CASEGEGSPLHF.

J is TRBJ1-2 and V is TRBV6-5; 8 nucleotides line up with TRBD1. Per germline, CDR1 MNHEY and CDR2 SVGAGI. The trim removed 4 bases at V and 4 bases at J, leaving 8 bases unmatched. The CDR3 totals 15 residues. CDR3 bases: TGTGCCAGCAGTTCACCCCAGACAGGGGCCTATGGCTACACCTTC. Translating gives CASSSPQTGAYGYTF.

The rearrangement links TRBV6-6 to TRBJ1-1; D is unresolved. Per the germline V gene, CDR1 is MNHNY and CDR2 is SVGAGI (reference sequence). CDR3 size: 14 residues. Trimming took 5 bases from V and 0 from J, leaving 10 bases between them. The CDR3 DNA follows: TGTGCCAGCAGTGGTTCGACCATGAACACTGAAGCTTTCTTT. This encodes CASSGSTMNTEAFF.

V gene TRBV7-9 combines with J gene TRBJ1-1, with D uncertain. The CDR3 consists of 15 residues. The germline V gene encodes CDR1 SEHNR and CDR2 FQNEAQ (reference sequence). V lost 2 bases and J lost 1, with 11 bases in between. The CDR3 sequence is CASSLYLATNTEAFF. For the CDR3, the DNA is TGTGCCAGCAGCTTATACCTGGCGACGAACACTGAAGCTTTCTTT.